The 27 T cell receptor beta chains in this list originate from one sample, sequenced in a study of shared clonotypes between healthy human individuals. The data were produced by immunoSEQ multiplex PCR, yet TCRdb's version contains in-frame clones alone and is incomplete. Of about half a million clones listed, 60% to 80% were seen once; the top ten hold 12%. The sequenced sample was PBMCs. All receptors come from a woman aged 40-49 years in good health. Some clones in this sample may be carry-over from other donors' samples.

The chain couples TRBV23-1 to TRBJ1-4; tentative D call: TRBD1 (5 bases). TRBV23-1 is an ORF, and what it does is uncertain. V lost 2 bases and J 5 bases, leaving 18 bases between the germline ends. CDR3 length: 17 residues. In nucleotides, the CDR3 is TGCGCCAGCAGTCAACCACCCTCGGGGGAACCCAATGAAAAACTGTTTTTT. Its translation: CASSQPPSGEPNEKLFF.

This clone has just a few counts. This rearrangement joins TRBV2 to TRBJ2-1; the D gene is possibly TRBD2 (6 bases). The V gene's germline CDR1 is SNHLY and CDR2 FYNNEI. The germline V and J ends were trimmed by 7 bases and 5 bases, with 18 bases remaining between them. The CDR3 spans 15 residues. CDR3 nucleotide sequence: TGTGCCAGCACCCTCTCGGCCAGGAGGGACAATGAGCAGTTCTTC. It yields the protein CASTLSARRDNEQFF.

On this clone: With a much larger clone just one base away, this may be a read error. Other DNA sequences in this sample translate to the same CDR3. The chain recombines TRBV6-6 with TRBJ1-1; D gene ambiguous. CDR1 and CDR2 from the germline V gene are MNHNY and SVGAGI (reference sequence). This CDR3 region has 14 residues. V gave up 4 bases and J gave up 4 bases, with 13 bases separating them. Here the CDR3 reads CASSSFTGSTEAFF. The CDR3 nucleotides are TGTGCCAGCAGTTCCTTCACGGGGAGCACTGAAGCTTTCTTT.

This clone was recorded at least ten times. The J gene is TRBJ2-1, the V gene TRBV9; tentative D call: TRBD2 (6 bases). Per germline, CDR1 SGDLS and CDR2 YYNGEE. Trimming pared 2 bases from V and 2 bases from J, leaving 11 bases between. The CDR3 is 15 amino acids. CDR3 protein: CASSVGGPTYNEQFF. The CDR3 DNA reads TGTGCCAGCAGCGTCGGGGGTCCAACCTACAATGAGCAGTTCTTC. The variable domain in full, with the rest retrieved from reference TRBV9 and TRBJ2-1, is DSGVTQTPKHLITATGQRVTLRCSPRSGDLSVYWYQQSLDQGLQFLIQYYNGEERAKGNILERFSAQQFPDLHSELNLSSLELGDSALYFCASSVGGPTYNEQFFGPGTRLTVL.

The chain's CDR3 is CASSSPVGGTRRYNEQFF. CDR3 DNA: TGTGCCAGCAGCTCCCCGGTGGGGGGGACAAGGCGATACAATGAGCAGTTCTTC. The chain is built from TRBV7-9 and TRBJ2-1, with D possibly being TRBD2 (7 bases). Germline V gene data show CDR1 as SEHNR and CDR2 as FQNEAQ (reference sequence). This CDR3 region has 18 residues. V was clipped by 4 bases and J by 4 bases, with 23 bases between them.

The V gene is TRBV30, the J gene TRBJ2-4; 8 bases are shared with TRBD2. The germline CDR1 and CDR2 sequences are GTSNPN and SVGIG (reference sequence). Unmatched junction bases numbered 6, after V lost 5 bases and J lost 0 bases. The CDR3 has 15 residues. CDR3: CAWDSGIGAKNIQYF. Here the CDR3 DNA reads TGTGCCTGGGATAGCGGGATTGGAGCCAAAAACATTCAGTACTTC.

This chain connects TRBV4-3 to TRBJ2-2; the match to TRBD2 covers 10 bases. The CDR3 extends over 17 amino acids. The junction had 6 bases not matched to a gene; V was cut back by 0 bases and J by 5 bases. Germline V gives CDR1 LGHNA, CDR2 YSLEER. In nucleotides, the CDR3 is TGCGCCAGCAGCCAAGACAAGGGGACTAGCGTAACCGGGGAGCTGTTTTTT. Encoded protein: CASSQDKGTSVTGELFF.

This sequence joins TRBV19 and TRBJ2-1; 11 bases match TRBD2. This CDR3 contains 14 residues. V was clipped by 5 bases and J by 5 bases; unmatched bases: 2. Looked up from germline, CDR1 is LNHDA and CDR2 is SQIVND (reference sequence). The CDR3 coding sequence is TGTGCCAGTAGTCGGGGACTAGCGGACAATGAGCAGTTCTTC. Its protein is CASSRGLADNEQFF.

CDR3 sequence: CASSLNVGRATDTQYF. CDR3 nucleotide sequence: TGTGCCAGCAGCTTAAATGTGGGGCGGGCCACAGATACGCAGTATTTT. This rearrangement joins TRBV7-8 to TRBJ2-3; D is perhaps TRBD1 or TRBD2 (5 bases each). Looked up from germline, CDR1 is SGHVS and CDR2 is FQNEAQ. Trimming took off 2 bases at V and 2 bases at J, with 14 bases between the two ends. This CDR3 contains 16 residues.

This chain uses TRBV19 with TRBJ2-1, with 10 bases that match TRBD2. Germline V gives CDR1 LNHDA, CDR2 SQIVND (reference sequence). CDR3 length equals 14 residues. V lost 6 bases and J lost 5; bases outside the gene matches: 4. CDR3 in amino acids: CASSGLADNNEQFF. The DNA of the CDR3 is TGTGCCAGTAGCGGACTAGCGGATAACAATGAGCAGTTCTTC.

The chain has TRBV2 and TRBJ2-1; 13 positions match TRBD2. J lost 2 bases, V lost 6 bases, and 10 bases had no gene match. Germline assignment: CDR1 SNHLY and CDR2 FYNNEI. CDR3 length: 18 residues. The CDR3 here is CASRGGLAGAGTYNEQFF. The CDR3 DNA follows: TGTGCCAGCAGGGGAGGACTAGCGGGAGCGGGGACCTACAATGAGCAGTTCTTC.

The chain links TRBV18 to TRBJ2-5, with D possibly being TRBD1 (6 bases). The CDR3 runs 15 residues. Germline V gene sequence: CDR1 KGHSH, CDR2 LQKENI. V lost 4 bases to trimming and J lost 0 bases, with 12 bases between them. DNA of the CDR3: TGTGCCAGCTCACACACCACAGGGTACCAAGAGACCCAGTACTTC. It codes for CASSHTTGYQETQYF.

This chain connects TRBV10-3 to TRBJ2-7, with D possibly being TRBD2 (6 bases). Trimming removed 4 bases from V and 1 base from J, with 11 bases in between. The CDR3 is 14 amino acids. Looked up from germline, CDR1 is ENHRY and CDR2 is SYGVKD. DNA for the CDR3: TGTGCCATCAGTGCCGGGGGTTTTTCCTACGAGCAGTACTTC. This codes for CAISAGGFSYEQYF.

V and J are TRBV5-1 and TRBJ1-1; TRBD1 might be the D (6 bases). Trimming took off 3 bases at V and 1 base at J, with 13 bases between the two ends. The CDR3 has 15 amino acids. Germline V gene sequence: CDR1 SGHRS, CDR2 YFSETQ. The CDR3 bases are TGCGCCAGCAGCTCGGAAGGGACACGGAACACTGAAGCTTTCTTT. Residues: CASSSEGTRNTEAFF.

Only one count was recorded for this clone. In DNA, the CDR3 is TGTGCCAGCTCACCACAGGACACCTTCTATGGCTACACCTTC. Protein sequence: CASSPQDTFYGYTF. This sequence joins TRBV18 and TRBJ1-2; weak D call: TRBD1 (5 bases). This CDR3 spans 14 amino acids. Germline V CDR1 and CDR2: KGHSH, LQKENI. Deletions cut 1 base from V and 4 bases from J, with 10 bases between.

This chain uses TRBV25-1 with TRBJ2-1; the D is unclear. From germline, CDR1 is MGHDK and CDR2 SYGVNS. This CDR3 comprises 12 residues. V lost 5 bases to trimming and J lost 10 bases, with 12 bases between them. DNA for the CDR3: TGTGCCAGCAGTCCCTCTTCTGTGGAGCAGTTCTTC. Amino acids: CASSPSSVEQFF.

Remarks on this clone: A far bigger clonotype differs at one base, so this is likely a read error. At the DNA level, this CDR3 is encoded by other sequences in the same sample as well. The chain has TRBV20-1 and TRBJ2-1, with no clear D. The CDR3 is 10 amino acids. Trimming shortened V by 6 bases and J by 4 bases, and 4 bases separated the two germline ends. Germline V CDR1 and CDR2: DFQATT, SNEGSKA (reference sequence). CDR3 sequence: CSALYNEQFF. The CDR3 bases are TGCAGTGCCCTTTACAATGAGCAGTTCTTC.

This clone appeared once. The chain uses TRBV15 and TRBJ1-2; 9 bases are shared with TRBD1. Germline CDR1 reads LNHNV; CDR2 reads YYDKDF (reference sequence). The J segment lost 8 bases and the V segment lost 2 bases, leaving 12 bases of the junction unmatched. CDR3 length: 16 residues. In nucleotides, the CDR3 is TGTGCCACCAGCAGAACCCCGCTACAGGGGGCGGGGGGCTACACCTTC. It encodes CATSRTPLQGAGGYTF. Drawing the rest from reference TRBV15 and TRBJ1-2, the complete variable domain is DAMVIQNPRYQVTQFGKPVTLSCSQTLNHNVMYWYQQKSSQAPKLLFHYYDKDFNNEADTPDNFQSRRPNTSFCFLDIRSPGLGDTAMYLCATSRTPLQGAGGYTFGSGTRLTVV.

The V gene is TRBV27, the J gene TRBJ2-1; 8 bases are a match to TRBD2. Germline CDR1 and CDR2: MNHEY and SMNVEV (reference sequence). V lost 4 bases to trimming and J lost 10 bases; unmatched junction nucleotides: 24. The CDR3 extends over 19 amino acids. CDR3 sequence (DNA): TGTGCCAGCAGTTCCCTCTTTGGGCTAGCGGGCCTACCTCGCACGGAGCAGTTCTTC. It translates to CASSSLFGLAGLPRTEQFF.

The rearrangement links TRBV5-3 to TRBJ2-3, with 10 bases fitting TRBD2. TRBV5-3 is an ORF; its function is uncertain. V trimming: 0 bases; J trimming: 3 bases; junction bases outside the gene matches: 4. The CDR3 is made up of 16 amino acids. The CDR3 spells CARSLAASGRTDTQYF. DNA for the CDR3: TGTGCCAGAAGCTTGGCGGCTAGCGGGAGAACAGATACGCAGTATTTT.

This rearrangement joins TRBV29-1 to TRBJ2-1; D is ambiguous. This CDR3 has 15 residues. Trimming cost V 3 bases and J 2 bases, with 14 bases left between them. The germline gives CDR1 SQVTM, CDR2 ANQGSEA. The DNA of the CDR3 is TGCAGCGTTGATAAAGTGAGCCCGGCCTACAATGAGCAGTTCTTC. Residues: CSVDKVSPAYNEQFF.

The chain combines TRBV11-2 with TRBJ2-3; 15 positions agree with TRBD2. V lost 6 bases to trimming and J lost 5 bases; unmatched junction nucleotides: 9. The CDR3 has 17 residues. Germline CDR1 and CDR2: SGHAT and FQNNGV. CDR3 region: CASSLSGLAGGQDTQYF. As DNA, the CDR3 is TGTGCCAGCAGTCTCAGCGGACTAGCGGGAGGGCAAGATACGCAGTATTTT.

The genes are TRBV27 and TRBJ2-2; 7 nucleotides agree with TRBD2. The CDR3 runs to 14 residues. V was clipped by 6 bases and J by 2 bases; unmatched bases: 3. Germline CDR1 is MNHEY and CDR2 is SMNVEV (reference sequence). This CDR3 is CASSRDYNTGELFF. The CDR3 region has the DNA TGTGCCAGCAGCCGGGACTACAACACCGGGGAGCTGTTTTTT.

On this clone itself: Within the sample, other DNA sequences also encode this same CDR3. The gene calls are TRBV2 and TRBJ1-6, with 11 bases matching TRBD1. The CDR3 loop spans 14 amino acids. Germline CDR1 and CDR2: SNHLY and FYNNEI. With V trimmed by 6 bases and J by 8 bases, 3 bases remained unmatched. CDR3 in DNA: TGTGCCAGCAGCAGGGACAGGGGGTATTCACCCCTCCACTTT. Its translation: CASSRDRGYSPLHF.

There are a few counts of this clone. A far larger clone is one base from this, pointing to a likely read error. This rearrangement joins TRBV29-1 to TRBJ2-2; 10 bases line up with TRBD2. The CDR3 length is 16 residues. The germline CDR1 and CDR2 sequences are SQVTM and ANQGSEA. After removal of 4 bases from V and 6 bases from J, the junction contained 11 bases not matched to a gene. This chain's CDR3 is CSVGASGSLLPGELFF. In DNA form, the CDR3 reads TGCAGCGTTGGGGCTAGCGGGAGCCTCTTGCCCGGGGAGCTGTTTTTT.

A few counts support this clone. The chain joins TRBV7-2 to TRBJ2-1; D unclear. The CDR3 spans 15 residues. Germline V lookup: CDR1 SGHTA, CDR2 FQGNSA. The germline V and J ends were trimmed by 5 bases and 0 bases, with 11 bases remaining between them. The CDR3 DNA is TGTGCCAGCAGCGGTAGGCAGAGCTCCTACAATGAGCAGTTCTTC. It is translated as CASSGRQSSYNEQFF.

This chain joins TRBV18 and TRBJ2-2, with 10 bases identical to TRBD2. Germline V lookup: CDR1 KGHSH, CDR2 LQKENI. V lost 3 bases and J lost 8; bases outside the gene matches: 12. There are 17 residues in the CDR3. The CDR3, as DNA: TGTGCCAGCTCACCCAATCTAGCGGGAGCCTATAAAGGGGAGCTGTTTTTT. Its protein product is CASSPNLAGAYKGELFF.